This T cell receptor (beta chain) was sequenced during a study of blood T cells in healthy people across ages. Between the trimmed V and J ends, which lost 3 bases and 7 bases, there was a span of 16 bases. The CDR3 extends over 15 amino acids. Germline V CDR1 and CDR2: MNHEY, SMNVEV (reference sequence). The use of a sample-barcoded 5' primer and a J-beta primer mix characterized a second PCR of about 7 to 12 cycles. TCRdb recomputed calls from the 5' RACE reads with MiXCR, one row per CDR3 protein. Among a few hundred thousand distinct CDR3 sequences, over 25% were seen once, and the ten largest hold approximately 3.6%. The same data also went into a second study, on T cells of mothers and their children. As that study records: Unrelated mother-child pairs always had slightly, but never significantly, lower normalized overlap than related pairs.

This sequence originates from a boy between 2 and 10 years old in good health. This chain links TRBV27 with TRBJ2-1; D possibly corresponds to TRBD2 (6 bases). The sample consisted of blood. CDR3 loop: CASSFSSAFGNEQFF. The CDR3 nucleotides read TGTGCCAGCAGTTTCTCTAGCGCCTTCGGAAATGAGCAGTTCTTC.